This TCR beta chain was recovered during a study of Graves' ophthalmopathy and Graves' hyperthyroidism. This clonotype was picked up many times. The authors amplified TCR beta CDR3 regions, and they did so from RNA transcripts for repertoire sequencing. RT-PCR in the first round used HTBI primers; a second-round multiplex PCR followed. From the multiplex PCR reads, TCRdb called clonotypes with MiXCR, one entry per CDR3 protein. The sample has hundreds of thousands of distinct CDR3 sequences, more than 20% seen once; the top ten hold around 3%. This CDR3 has 14 amino acids. Germline V gene data show CDR1 as SGHAT and CDR2 as FQDESV (reference sequence). Deletions cut 3 bases from V and 4 bases from J, with 12 bases between.

This sequence joins TRBV11-1 and TRBJ1-1, with a possible D match to TRBD1 (6 bases). Sequencing was carried out using peripheral blood. This clonotype originated in a woman aged 18-29 years with stable Graves' hyperthyroidism. Written as DNA, the CDR3 is TGTGCCAGCAGCTTGACCAGGGGAGGCACTGAAGCTTTCTTT. This codes for CASSLTRGGTEAFF.